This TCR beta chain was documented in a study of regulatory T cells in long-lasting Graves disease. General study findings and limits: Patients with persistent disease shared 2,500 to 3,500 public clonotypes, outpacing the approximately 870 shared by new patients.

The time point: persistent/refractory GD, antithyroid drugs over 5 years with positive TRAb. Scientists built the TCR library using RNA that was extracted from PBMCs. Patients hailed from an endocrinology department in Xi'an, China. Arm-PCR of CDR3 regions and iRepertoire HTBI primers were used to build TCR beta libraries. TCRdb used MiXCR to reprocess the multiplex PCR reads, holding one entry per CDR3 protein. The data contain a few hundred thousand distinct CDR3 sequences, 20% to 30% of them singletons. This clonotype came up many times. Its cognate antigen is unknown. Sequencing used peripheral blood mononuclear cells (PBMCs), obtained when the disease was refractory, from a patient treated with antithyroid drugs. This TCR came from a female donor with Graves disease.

CDR3 nucleotide sequence: TGTGCCAGCAGCCAACTTGAGACCCAGTACTTC. It yields the protein CASSQLETQYF. J is TRBJ2-5 and V is TRBV3-1; D is unclear. Germline values: CDR1 LGHDT, CDR2 YNNKEL (reference sequence). The V end lost 2 bases, the J end lost 5 bases, and 3 bases lay between the germline ends. The CDR3 has 11 amino acids.